Presented here are 3 T cell receptor beta chains from one specimen sequenced in a study of blood T cell repertoires in COVID-19. TCRdb's copy holds only in-frame clones and misses some; the assay was immunoSEQ multiplex PCR. The sample yields 360,000 or so clones, roughly nine tenths seen once. Sequences were obtained from PBMCs or T cells enriched from blood (not recorded which). The receptors were gathered from a woman aged 25 to 39 who had recovered from COVID-19.

The V gene is TRBV27, the J gene TRBJ1-2; 7 positions agree with TRBD1. V was pared by 5 bases and J by 4 bases, with 10 bases of the junction left unmatched. The CDR3 totals 15 residues. CDR1 is MNHEY, CDR2 SMNVEV, per germline (reference sequence). For the CDR3, the DNA is TGTGCCAGCAGTCCCGCGGACAGGCGGCTCTATGGCTACACCTTC. As protein: CASSPADRRLYGYTF.

The chain links TRBV19 to TRBJ1-2; D possibly corresponds to TRBD1 (6 bases). The CDR3 has 13 residues. Deletions cut 7 bases from V and 6 bases from J, with 15 bases between. Per the germline V gene, CDR1 is LNHDA and CDR2 is SQIVND (reference sequence). The CDR3 spells CASTPGTSDGYTF. CDR3 coding DNA: TGTGCCAGTACCCCAGGGACAAGTGATGGCTACACCTTC.

V is TRBV19 and J is TRBJ1-2; 7 bases line up with TRBD1. The trim removed 7 bases at V and 0 bases at J, leaving 8 bases unmatched. The CDR3 length is 15 residues. The germline gives CDR1 LNHDA, CDR2 SQIVND (reference sequence). The CDR3 reads CASTRDSLTNYGYTF. CDR3 coding DNA: TGTGCCAGTACTAGGGACAGTTTGACTAACTATGGCTACACCTTC.